The text below deals with one T cell receptor beta chain. As yet, its antigen is unknown. The sample comes from a study of CD8+ T cells in alopecia areata. Points from the study as a whole: Across lesional scalp, and particularly alopecia totalis/universalis, clonality surpassed that of normal scalp.

RNA extraction and reverse transcription yielded cDNA as sequencing template. The protocol was immunoSEQ multiplex PCR, while the TCRdb copy is restricted to in-frame clones and leaves out a portion. The sample holds more than 85,000 clones, nearly 45% seen once. Germline CDR1 is GTSNPN and CDR2 is SVGIG (reference sequence). This CDR3 region has 13 residues. Trimming took 2 bases from V and 1 from J, leaving 9 bases between them. This chain uses TRBV30 with TRBJ2-7, with no clear D. The sample consisted of CD4+ T cells sorted from blood. This sequence was found in a human donor with alopecia areata. Written as DNA, the CDR3 is TGTGCCTGGAGTCCTGACCTATCCTACGAGCAGTACTTC. Translating gives CAWSPDLSYEQYF.